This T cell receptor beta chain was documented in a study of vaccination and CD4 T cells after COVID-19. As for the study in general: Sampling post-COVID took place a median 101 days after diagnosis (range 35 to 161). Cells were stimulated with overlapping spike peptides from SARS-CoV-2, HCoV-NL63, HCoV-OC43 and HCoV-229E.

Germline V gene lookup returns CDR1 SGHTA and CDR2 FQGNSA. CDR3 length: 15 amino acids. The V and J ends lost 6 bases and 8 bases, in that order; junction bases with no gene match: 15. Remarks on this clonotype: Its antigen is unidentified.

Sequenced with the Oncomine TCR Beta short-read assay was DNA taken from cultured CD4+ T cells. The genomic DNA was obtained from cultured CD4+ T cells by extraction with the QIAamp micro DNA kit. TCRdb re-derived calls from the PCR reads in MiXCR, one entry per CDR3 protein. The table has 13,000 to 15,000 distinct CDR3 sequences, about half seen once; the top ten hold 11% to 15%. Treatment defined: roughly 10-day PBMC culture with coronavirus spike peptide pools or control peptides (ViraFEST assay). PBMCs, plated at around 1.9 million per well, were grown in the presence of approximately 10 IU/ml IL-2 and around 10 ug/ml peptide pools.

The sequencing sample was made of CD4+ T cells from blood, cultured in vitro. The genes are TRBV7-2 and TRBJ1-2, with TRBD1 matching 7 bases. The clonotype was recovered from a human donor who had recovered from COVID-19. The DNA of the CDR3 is TGTGCCAGCAGGCCCGGGGGCAGGGGGGTGGAAGGCTACACCTTC. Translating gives CASRPGGRGVEGYTF.